The 18 T cell receptor beta chains reported below all come from one sample, sequenced in a study of T cell responses to AZD1222 COVID-19 vaccine. The assay was immunoSEQ multiplex PCR, and TCRdb's table has in-frame clones only and misses some. The data contain tens of thousands of clones, under 90% of them singletons. The starting material was peripheral blood, obtained 28 days after the second AZD1222 dose. The receptor source for this set is an adult who received the AZD1222 COVID-19 vaccine.

V and J are TRBV6-4 and TRBJ1-1; weak D call: TRBD1 (6 bases). Germline-derived CDR1 and CDR2 are MRHNA and SNTAGT. The CDR3 contains 13 residues. Trimming stripped 5 bases from V and 2 bases from J, with 9 bases between. CDR3 nucleotide sequence: TGTGCCAGCAGTCCAGGGGTCAACACTGAAGCTTTCTTT. This gives the protein CASSPGVNTEAFF.

Only one count was recorded for this clone. This sequence joins TRBV18 and TRBJ1-1; tentative D call: TRBD1 (5 bases). Trimming stripped 3 bases from V and 3 bases from J, with 11 bases between. The CDR3 length is 14 residues. CDR1 is KGHSH and CDR2 is LQKENI in the germline V gene. The CDR3 DNA reads as TGTGCCAGCTCACCTGTGACAGAGGACACTGAAGCTTTCTTT. Translation: CASSPVTEDTEAFF.

The chain couples TRBV6-5 to TRBJ1-6; 9 bases line up with TRBD1. The CDR3 length is 15 residues. Germline V gene lookup returns CDR1 MNHEY and CDR2 SVGAGI. With V trimmed by 6 bases and J by 5 bases, 5 bases remained unmatched. The CDR3 DNA reads TGTGCCAGCAGACCCGGACAGGGGAATAATTCACCCCTCCACTTT. Protein sequence: CASRPGQGNNSPLHF.

The rearrangement uses TRBV6-2 or TRBV6-3 and TRBJ2-6, with D hard to call. V shed 1 base and J shed 0 bases, with 4 bases lying between them. CDR3 size: 15 residues. The germline V gene encodes CDR1 MNHEY and CDR2 SVGEGT. CDR3 sequence reads: CASSYLDSGANVLTF. The DNA for the CDR3 is TGTGCCAGCAGTTACTTAGACTCTGGGGCCAACGTCCTGACTTTC.

The V and J genes are TRBV5-1 and TRBJ2-2; D is uncertain. The CDR3 runs 12 residues. V was pared by 0 bases and J by 6 bases, with 3 bases between. Per the germline V gene, CDR1 is SGHRS and CDR2 is YFSETQ. In nucleotides, the CDR3 is TGCGCCAGCAGCTTGGGAGCCGGGGAGCTGTTTTTT. Translated, it gives CASSLGAGELFF.

This clone was recorded once. In DNA, the CDR3 is TGTGCCAGCGGGGGGGCCGGGTACAATGAGCAGTTCTTC. As protein: CASGGAGYNEQFF. This chain uses TRBV12-3 or TRBV12-4 with TRBJ2-1; TRBD2 is a possible D gene (7 bases). V gave up 8 bases and J gave up 4 bases, with 12 bases separating them. This CDR3 spans 13 amino acids.

This clone has more than one count but fewer than ten. The J gene is TRBJ1-1, the V gene TRBV27; D is possibly TRBD1 (5 bases). The germline V and J ends were trimmed by 5 bases and 11 bases, with 15 bases remaining between them. Germline CDR1 and CDR2: MNHEY and SMNVEV (reference sequence). This CDR3 is 12 amino acids long. CDR3 in amino acids: CASSLPQGRAFF. Written as DNA, the CDR3 is TGTGCCAGCAGTCTACCTCAGGGCCGCGCTTTCTTT.

The chain couples TRBV11-2 to TRBJ1-2; D not certain. The ends were cut back, 6 bases at V and 3 bases at J, with 14 bases in the middle. Germline V gives CDR1 SGHAT, CDR2 FQNNGV. The CDR3 is made up of 14 amino acids. CDR3: CASSYEDIYYGYTF. The CDR3 bases are TGTGCCAGCAGTTACGAAGACATCTACTATGGCTACACCTTC.

This clone was detected only once. CDR3: CASSLELNTGELFF. As DNA, the CDR3 is TGCGCCAGCAGCTTGGAACTGAACACCGGGGAGCTGTTTTTT. The rearrangement links TRBV5-1 to TRBJ2-2; D remains ambiguous. This CDR3 is 14 amino acids long. Germline CDR1 and CDR2: SGHRS and YFSETQ. Trimming took off 0 bases at V and 1 base at J, with 4 bases between the two ends.

This sequence joins TRBV13 and TRBJ2-1; D is perhaps TRBD1 or TRBD2 (6 bases each). V was cut by 2 bases and J by 3 bases, with 17 bases left in between. This CDR3 has 17 amino acids. CDR1 is PRHDT, CDR2 FYEKMQ, per germline (reference sequence). CDR3: CASSLFRLEGVYNEQFF. In DNA form, the CDR3 reads TGTGCCAGCAGCTTATTCCGTCTGGAGGGGGTCTACAATGAGCAGTTCTTC.

The chain uses TRBV18 and TRBJ2-7; possibly TRBD2 for D (7 bases). The germline CDR1 and CDR2 sequences are KGHSH and LQKENI. The V end was cut by 4 bases, the J end by 1 base, with 14 bases between. This CDR3 spans 15 amino acids. CDR3 region: CASSLGGGQSYEQYF. CDR3 nucleotide sequence: TGTGCCAGCTCACTAGGGGGGGGTCAGTCCTACGAGCAGTACTTC.

The V gene is TRBV29-1, the J gene TRBJ2-7, with a tentative D call TRBD2 (7 bases). Germline V gene lookup returns CDR1 SQVTM and CDR2 ANQGSEA. V was clipped by 1 base and J by 1 base, with 11 bases between them. CDR3 length: 14 residues. DNA of the CDR3: TGCAGCGTTGAAGGGGGAGGGGGTTCCTACGAGCAGTACTTC. It yields the protein CSVEGGGGSYEQYF.

This chain connects TRBV27 to TRBJ1-1; D remains unclear. Germline loops: CDR1 MNHEY, CDR2 SMNVEV (reference sequence). The ends were cut back, 8 bases at V and 5 bases at J, with 15 bases in the middle. This CDR3 comprises 13 residues. This chain's CDR3 is CASQRTGETEAFF. The CDR3 DNA is TGTGCCAGCCAACGGACCGGGGAGACTGAAGCTTTCTTT.

The gene calls are TRBV27 and TRBJ1-5; tentative D call: TRBD1 (6 bases). In germline, CDR1 is MNHEY, CDR2 SMNVEV (reference sequence). This CDR3 has 15 amino acids. Trimming took off 1 base at V and 0 bases at J, with 7 bases between the two ends. The CDR3: CASSLWGASNQPQHF. CDR3 DNA: TGTGCCAGCAGTTTATGGGGGGCTAGCAATCAGCCCCAGCATTTT.

The chain combines TRBV27 with TRBJ2-5; possibly TRBD1 for D (5 bases). The CDR3 sequence is 14 residues long. Germline CDR1 is MNHEY and CDR2 is SMNVEV (reference sequence). Trimming stripped 2 bases from V and 2 bases from J, with 9 bases between. The CDR3 coding sequence is TGTGCCAGCAGTTTAGGGCCAGGGCAAGAGACCCAGTACTTC. Encoded protein: CASSLGPGQETQYF.

This clone showed up just a few times. The CDR3: CASSGAMFPFYGYTF. CDR3 nucleotide sequence: TGTGCCAGCAGCGGGGCGATGTTCCCCTTCTATGGCTACACCTTC. The V and J genes are TRBV28 and TRBJ1-2; a weak D match, TRBD1 (5 bases). Germline V gene sequence: CDR1 MDHEN, CDR2 SYDVKM. This CDR3 has 15 residues. V dropped 6 bases and J dropped 4 bases, with 18 bases sitting between them.

The J gene is TRBJ1-1, the V gene TRBV7-2, with a tentative D call TRBD1 (5 bases). The CDR3 extends over 15 amino acids. The V end lost 1 base, the J end lost 4 bases, and 13 bases lay between the germline ends. Germline assignment: CDR1 SGHTA and CDR2 FQGNSA. The CDR3 region has the DNA TGTGCCAGCAGCTTAGTAGTCAGGGCGGGCACTGAAGCTTTCTTT. This gives the protein CASSLVVRAGTEAFF.

The rearrangement links TRBV21-1 to TRBJ2-3; TRBD1 was called by the table and not checked on the DNA. TRBV21-1 is a recognized pseudogene. CDR3 length: 17 amino acids. CDR3 DNA: TGTGCCAGCAGCAACAGACAGGGAAAGTACTACACAGATACGCAGTATTTT. This gives the protein CASSNRQGKYYTDTQYF.